Below, one T cell receptor (beta chain) is given with its context. The antigen it binds to is not known. The record has no base qualities; no much larger clone is one base away. The immunoSEQ Assay, a bias-controlled multiplex PCR, was used to amplify TCRbeta CDR3 regions from genomic DNA. For the original study's pipeline: The number of nucleated cells in each sample was estimated by amplification of reference gene primers within the assay. To quantify the absolute abundance of each unique TCRbeta CDR3 rearrangement, sequence reads were collapsed and filtered. For each sample, productive Simpson clonality was calculated by taking the square root of Simpson's diversity index across productive rearrangements. TCRdb holds this immuneACCESS table with in-frame rearrangements only. Some clones are missing; in checked studies, unresolved V genes explain under half, and the rest has no known cause. The V and J calls and clone size are taken from that table; D and trimming were inferred from the DNA. Recorded for this sample are approximately 44,000 clones; almost 80% of them occurred a single time. 30% to 35% of the sample goes to the ten largest clones.

The CDR3, cysteine through phenylalanine, is 14 amino acids long. Left in the record is the CDR3 DNA by itself, 42 bases read in frame from the first base. The germline V gene supplies CDR1 SGDLS and CDR2 YYNGEE. V trim: 4 bases; J trim: 2 bases; unmatched bases: 3. Collaborating institutions collected whole blood in K2EDTA tubes following their own protocols. Collaborator samples were shipped for TCRbeta analysis as frozen whole blood, isolated PBMCs, or DNA extracted from either sample type. The data derive from a study of blood T cell repertoires in COVID-19 (dated by TCRdb to the early 2020s). In the study overall: Samples covering the acute and convalescent phases of COVID-19 were provided by collaborators in the United States, Italy and Spain. The prospective study material was composed of cDNA or gDNA derived from T cells, B-cell-depleted T cells, or PBMCs. A de-identified subject ID, COVID-19 status, age in years and sex were almost always included in the sample metadata. A freely available public database, intended as a resource for researchers studying the immune response to SARS-CoV-2, is where the repertoires were released. The samples were drawn from the first 160 participants of the ongoing ImmuneRACE study and from 950 to 1,500 subjects provided by 6 global collaborators. The dataset comprised deeply sampled blood TCRbeta repertoires from subjects exposed to, actively infected with, or recovered from COVID-19. Where available, HLA class I and class II types were taken from metadata supplied by the sample provider and were not determined by assay-based typing.

Findings and caveats that apply to the study as a whole: How much clinical and demographic metadata was included differed by source and by participant, and the metadata was provided uncurated.

Sequenced input: peripheral blood. Recombination joined TRBV9 with TRBJ2-3; TRBD2 matches 8 bases in the middle. The receptor was derived from a woman of 80 years or more with acute or convalescent COVID-19. The nucleotide sequence reads as follows: TGTGCCAGCAGCTTTAGCGGGAACACAGATACGCAGTATTTT. Its protein is CASSFSGNTDTQYF. The variable domain in full, with residues beyond the CDR3 obtained from the reference TRBV9 and TRBJ2-3 genes, is DSGVTQTPKHLITATGQRVTLRCSPRSGDLSVYWYQQSLDQGLQFLIQYYNGEERAKGNILERFSAQQFPDLHSELNLSSLELGDSALYFCASSFSGNTDTQYFGPGTRLTVL.